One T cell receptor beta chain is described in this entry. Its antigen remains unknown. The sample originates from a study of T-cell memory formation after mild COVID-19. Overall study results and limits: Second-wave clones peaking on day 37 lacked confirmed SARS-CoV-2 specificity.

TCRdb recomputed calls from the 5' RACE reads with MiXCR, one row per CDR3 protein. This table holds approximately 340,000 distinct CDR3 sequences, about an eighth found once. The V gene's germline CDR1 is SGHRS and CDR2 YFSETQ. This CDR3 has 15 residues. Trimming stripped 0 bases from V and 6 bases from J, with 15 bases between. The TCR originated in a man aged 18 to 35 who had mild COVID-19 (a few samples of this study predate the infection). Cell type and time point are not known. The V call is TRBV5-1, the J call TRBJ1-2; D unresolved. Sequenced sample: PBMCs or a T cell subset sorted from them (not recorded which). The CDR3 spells CASSLAGSSGDGYTF. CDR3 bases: TGCGCCAGCAGCTTGGCCGGCAGTTCCGGGGATGGCTACACCTTC.